This TCR beta chain came from a study of cytomegalovirus exposure and HLA in healthy donors. Researchers ran the PCR with 60 Vbeta and 13 Jbeta primers. Per the original data handling: In a later analysis, approximately 73 million unique TCR beta chains included roughly 11 million shared by two or more donors. Here immunoSEQ multiplex PCR was the method, and the copy in TCRdb shows in-frame clones only, minus some. That table is the source of V, J and clone size, and D and trimming were worked out from the DNA. The data contain about 250,000 clones, around 90% of them singletons. As concerns this clone: Antigen: not known.

Overall study results and limits: When analyzed later, a missense DCLRE1C variant was found to be linked to TCR beta V- and J-gene trimming.

The V gene end was trimmed by 6 bases and the J gene end by 7 bases; junction bases not matched to a gene: 9. Germline V gene lookup returns CDR1 KGHSH and CDR2 LQKENI. The CDR3 extends over 14 amino acids. This sequence was found in a girl aged 2 to 9 in good health and CMV-seronegative. The chain employs TRBV18 and TRBJ1-2, with 9 bases aligning to TRBD1. Sequenced: PBMCs. The CDR3 loop is CASSQGQGLGGYTF. The CDR3, as DNA: TGTGCCAGCTCCCAAGGACAGGGGTTAGGTGGCTACACCTTC.